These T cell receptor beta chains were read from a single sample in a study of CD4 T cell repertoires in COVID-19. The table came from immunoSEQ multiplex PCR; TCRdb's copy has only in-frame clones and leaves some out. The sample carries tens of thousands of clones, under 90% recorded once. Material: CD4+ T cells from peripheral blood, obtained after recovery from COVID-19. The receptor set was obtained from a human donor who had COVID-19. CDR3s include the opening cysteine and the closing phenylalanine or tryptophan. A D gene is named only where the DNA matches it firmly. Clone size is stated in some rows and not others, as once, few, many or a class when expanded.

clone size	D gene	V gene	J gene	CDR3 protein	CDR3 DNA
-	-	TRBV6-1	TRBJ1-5	CASSDTGRGSFSNQPQHF	TGTGCCAGCAGTGACACAGGGAGGGGAAGTTTTAGCAATCAGCCCCAGCATTTT
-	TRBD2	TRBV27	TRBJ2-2	CASSFRLAGGRNTGELFF	TGTGCCAGCAGTTTCCGACTAGCGGGGGGCCGAAACACCGGGGAGCTGTTTTTT
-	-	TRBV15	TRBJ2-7	CATSRDVGGGHEQYF	TGTGCCACCAGCAGAGATGTGGGAGGAGGGCACGAGCAGTACTTC
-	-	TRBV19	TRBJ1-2	CASRGRAVYGYTF	TGTGCCAGCCGCGGCAGGGCAGTGTATGGCTACACCTTC
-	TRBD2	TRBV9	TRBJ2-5	CASTTGPGLAVRETQYF	TGTGCCAGCACGACGGGACCCGGACTAGCGGTGAGAGAGACCCAGTACTTC
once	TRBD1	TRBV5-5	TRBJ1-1	CASSRTGGGTEAFF	TGTGCCAGCAGCCGGACAGGGGGAGGCACTGAAGCTTTCTTT
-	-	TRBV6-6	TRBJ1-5	CASTGGGNQPQHF	TGTGCCAGCACTGGGGGGGGCAATCAGCCCCAGCATTTT
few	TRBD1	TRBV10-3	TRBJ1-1	CAISESSRGQTEAFF	TGTGCCATCAGTGAGTCATCCAGGGGGCAAACTGAAGCTTTCTTT
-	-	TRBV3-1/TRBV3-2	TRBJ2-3	CASSTRGRRTDTQYF	TGTGCCAGCAGCACCCGAGGCCGGAGGACAGATACGCAGTATTTT
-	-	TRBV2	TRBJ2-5	CASSPNQETQYF	TGTGCCAGCAGTCCGAACCAAGAGACCCAGTACTTC
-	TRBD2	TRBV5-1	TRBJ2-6	CASSLEWTGRENLAGANVLTF	TGCGCCAGCAGCTTGGAGTGGACTGGGCGGGAGAACCTAGCTGGGGCCAACGTCCTGACTTTC
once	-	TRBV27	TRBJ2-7	CASSLSRVSYEQYF	TGTGCCAGCAGTTTAAGTCGAGTCTCCTACGAGCAGTACTTC
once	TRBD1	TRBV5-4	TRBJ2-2	CASSLDRGTGELFF	TGTGCCAGCAGCTTGGACAGGGGCACCGGGGAGCTGTTTTTT
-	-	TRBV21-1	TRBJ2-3	CASSEGLAGTQYF	TGTGCCAGCAGCGAGGGACTAGCGGGGACGCAGTATTTT
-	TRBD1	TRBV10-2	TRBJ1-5	CASRLGQGDNQPQHF	TGCGCCAGCCGCCTAGGACAGGGCGACAATCAGCCCCAGCATTTT
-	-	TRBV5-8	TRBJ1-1	CASSFDSWNTEAFF	TGTGCCAGCAGCTTTGACTCCTGGAACACTGAAGCTTTCTTT
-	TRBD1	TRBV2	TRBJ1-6	CASRDQTGVSSPLHF	TGTGCCAGCAGGGACCAGACAGGGGTCAGTTCACCCCTCCACTTT
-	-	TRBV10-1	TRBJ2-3	CASSESSSATDTQYF	TGCGCCAGCAGTGAGTCGAGCTCCGCCACAGATACGCAGTATTTT
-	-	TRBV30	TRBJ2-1	CAWSGAGLSNEQFF	TGTGCCTGGAGTGGAGCAGGACTATCAAATGAGCAGTTCTTC
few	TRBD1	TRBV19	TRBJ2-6	CASSRDRASSGANVLTF	TGTGCCAGTAGCCGGGACAGGGCCAGCTCTGGGGCCAACGTCCTGACTTTC
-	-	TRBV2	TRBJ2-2	CASSYTGELFF	TGTGCCAGCAGTTACACCGGGGAGCTGTTTTTT
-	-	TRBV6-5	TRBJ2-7	CASSRPGSATYEQYF	TGTGCCAGCAGCCGCCCGGGTAGCGCTACCTACGAGCAGTACTTC
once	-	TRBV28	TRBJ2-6	CASSLGDGANVLTF	TGTGCCAGCAGTTTAGGGGACGGGGCCAACGTCCTGACTTTC
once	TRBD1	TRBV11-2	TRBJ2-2	CASSHRDRVTGELFF	TGTGCCAGCAGCCACCGGGACAGGGTCACCGGGGAGCTGTTTTTT
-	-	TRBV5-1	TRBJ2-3	CASSSSGGEDTQYF	TGCGCCAGCAGCTCGTCAGGGGGGGAAGATACGCAGTATTTT
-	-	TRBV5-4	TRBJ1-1	CASSTGPQGTEAFF	TGTGCCAGCAGCACCGGTCCTCAGGGGACTGAAGCTTTCTTT
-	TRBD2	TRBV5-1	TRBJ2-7	CASSSRTSGSSYEQYF	TGCGCCAGCAGCTCGAGGACTAGCGGGAGCTCCTACGAGCAGTACTTC
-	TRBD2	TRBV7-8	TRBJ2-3	CASSPGLVVTDTQYF	TGTGCCAGCAGCCCAGGACTAGTCGTGACAGATACGCAGTATTTT
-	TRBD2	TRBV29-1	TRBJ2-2	CSVEAYLADPNTGELFF	TGCAGCGTTGAGGCCTATCTAGCGGACCCGAACACCGGGGAGCTGTTTTTT
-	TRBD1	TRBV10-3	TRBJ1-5	CAISEGTGPNQPQHF	TGTGCCATCAGTGAGGGGACAGGGCCCAATCAGCCCCAGCATTTT
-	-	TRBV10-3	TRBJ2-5	CAISDGTRVETQYF	TGTGCCATCAGTGACGGGACCAGGGTAGAGACCCAGTACTTC
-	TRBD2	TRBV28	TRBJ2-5	CASMSWASGSDETQYF	TGTGCCAGTATGTCGTGGGCTAGCGGGAGTGACGAGACCCAGTACTTC
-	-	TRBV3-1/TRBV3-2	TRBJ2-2	CASSQVEIGELFF	TGTGCCAGCAGCCAAGTCGAGATCGGGGAGCTGTTTTTT
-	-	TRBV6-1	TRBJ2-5	CASSESWGAEETQYF	TGTGCCAGCAGTGAAAGTTGGGGGGCGGAAGAGACCCAGTACTTC
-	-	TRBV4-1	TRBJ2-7	CASSQADSPSYEQYF	TGCGCCAGCAGCCAAGCGGACAGTCCCTCCTACGAGCAGTACTTC
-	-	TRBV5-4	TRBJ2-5	CASSLVGLETQYF	TGTGCCAGCAGCTTGGTAGGGCTGGAGACCCAGTACTTC
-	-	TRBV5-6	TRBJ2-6	CASTTPLGQFSGANVLTF	TGTGCCAGCACCACCCCCCTTGGGCAGTTCTCTGGGGCCAACGTCCTGACTTTC
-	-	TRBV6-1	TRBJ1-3	CASSERDSRSGNTIYF	TGTGCCAGCAGTGAAAGGGACTCCCGATCCGGTAACACCATATATTTT
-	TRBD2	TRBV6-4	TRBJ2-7	CATERTSGDYEQYF	TGTGCCACCGAACGGACTAGCGGCGACTACGAGCAGTACTTC
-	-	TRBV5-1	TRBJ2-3	CASTISDRPADTQYF	TGCGCCAGCACGATTTCGGACCGGCCCGCAGATACGCAGTATTTT
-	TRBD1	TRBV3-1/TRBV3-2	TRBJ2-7	CASSREDRGDYEQYF	TGTGCCAGCAGCCGGGAGGACAGGGGGGACTACGAGCAGTACTTC
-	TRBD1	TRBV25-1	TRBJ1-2	CASSDGTGDYGYTF	TGTGCCAGCAGTGACGGGACAGGAGACTATGGCTACACCTTC